This T cell receptor (beta chain) appears in the sequencing data of a study of blood T cell repertoires in COVID-19. Study-wide context: COVID-19 samples, acute and convalescent, were from the United States, Italy and Spain.

Trimming took 0 bases from V and 8 from J; bases not matched to a gene: 6. Looked up from germline, CDR1 is SGDLS and CDR2 is YYNGEE. This CDR3 region has 16 residues. TCRdb keeps only in-frame clones here, not all; method: immunoSEQ multiplex PCR. Here the sample spans 140,000 to 150,000 clones, approximately 80% being singletons. The cohort comprised adults aged roughly 18 to 95 years residing in 20 to 25 US areas. The study counted Cohort 3 donors as recovered given two negative PCRs, clearance, or symptom resolution. The clonotype was recovered from a woman between 45 and 60 years old who had recovered from COVID-19. Material: PBMCs or T cells enriched from blood (not recorded which). This chain joins TRBV9 and TRBJ1-4; 11 bases fit TRBD1. The CDR3 DNA reads as TGTGCCAGCAGCGTAGGTGCGGGACAGGGGGAGGAAAAACTGTTTTTT. This gives the protein CASSVGAGQGEEKLFF.